This TCR beta chain originates from a study of CD8+ T cells in alopecia areata. Study-wide points: Unlike in mice, where it was clearer, TCR sharing across patients was less clear, possibly HLA-related. Clonality in lesional scalp, especially alopecia totalis/universalis, exceeded that of normal scalp.

Note on this clone: Its matching antigen is unknown.

In each case, RNA was isolated and then reverse transcribed into cDNA as the sequencing template. Sequencing used immunoSEQ multiplex PCR; TCRdb keeps in-frame clones, though not all of them. The table includes about 8,900 clones, approximately 65% detected once. In alopecia areata patients, both lesional scalp punch biopsies and peripheral blood were collected. Germline CDR1 is MRHNA and CDR2 is SNTAGT. The CDR3 contains 13 residues. V lost 0 bases, J lost 5 bases, and 4 bases lay in between. This clonotype was sampled from a human donor with alopecia areata. V gene TRBV6-4 combines with J gene TRBJ2-2, with D uncertain. The material sequenced was skin. The CDR3 DNA follows: TGTGCCAGCAGTGACTCCGAGACCGGGGAGCTGTTTTTT. Its protein product is CASSDSETGELFF.